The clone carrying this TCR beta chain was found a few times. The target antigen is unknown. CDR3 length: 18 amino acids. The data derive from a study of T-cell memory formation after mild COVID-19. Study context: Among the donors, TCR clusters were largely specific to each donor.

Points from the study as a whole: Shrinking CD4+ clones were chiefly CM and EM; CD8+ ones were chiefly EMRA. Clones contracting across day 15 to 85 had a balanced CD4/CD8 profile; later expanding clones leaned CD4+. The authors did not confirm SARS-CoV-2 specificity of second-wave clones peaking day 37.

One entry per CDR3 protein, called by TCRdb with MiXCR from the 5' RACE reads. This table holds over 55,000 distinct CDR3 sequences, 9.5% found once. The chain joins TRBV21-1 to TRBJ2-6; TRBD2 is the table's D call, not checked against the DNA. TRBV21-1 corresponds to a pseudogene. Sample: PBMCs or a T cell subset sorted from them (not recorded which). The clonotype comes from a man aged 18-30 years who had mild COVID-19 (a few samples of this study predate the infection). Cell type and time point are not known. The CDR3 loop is CASSREPGLRSGANVLTF. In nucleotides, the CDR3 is TGTGCCAGCAGCAGGGAACCGGGACTGCGCTCTGGGGCCAACGTCCTGACTTTC.